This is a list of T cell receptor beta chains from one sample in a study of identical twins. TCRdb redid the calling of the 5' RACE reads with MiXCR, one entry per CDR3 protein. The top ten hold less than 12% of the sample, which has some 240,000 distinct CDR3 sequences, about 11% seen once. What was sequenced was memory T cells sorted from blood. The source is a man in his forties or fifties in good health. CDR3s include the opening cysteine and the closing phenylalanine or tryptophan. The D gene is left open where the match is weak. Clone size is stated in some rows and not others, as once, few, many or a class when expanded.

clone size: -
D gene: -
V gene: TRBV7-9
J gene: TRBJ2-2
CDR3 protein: CASSLRPRVDTGELFF
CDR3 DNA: TGTGCCAGCAGCTTAAGACCCAGGGTGGACACCGGGGAGCTGTTTTTT

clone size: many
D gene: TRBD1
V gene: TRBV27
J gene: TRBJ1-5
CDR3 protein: CASSRQGANQPQHF
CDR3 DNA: TGTGCCAGCAGTCGACAGGGGGCGAATCAGCCCCAGCATTTT

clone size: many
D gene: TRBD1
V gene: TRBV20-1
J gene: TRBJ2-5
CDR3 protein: CSARRGQGKQETQYF
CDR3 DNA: TGCAGTGCTAGAAGGGGACAGGGCAAACAAGAGACCCAGTACTTC

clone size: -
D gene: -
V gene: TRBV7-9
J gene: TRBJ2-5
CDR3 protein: CASSLESETQYF
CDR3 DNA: TGTGCCAGCAGCTTAGAGTCAGAGACCCAGTACTTC

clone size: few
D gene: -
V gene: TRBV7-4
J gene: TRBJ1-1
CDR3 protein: CASSRPPGTEAFF
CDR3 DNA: TGTGCCAGCAGCCGACCTCCGGGCACTGAAGCTTTCTTT

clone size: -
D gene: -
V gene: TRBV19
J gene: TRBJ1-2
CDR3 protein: CASSIGPLGYGYTF
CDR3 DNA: TGTGCCAGTAGTATAGGACCGCTTGGCTATGGCTACACCTTC

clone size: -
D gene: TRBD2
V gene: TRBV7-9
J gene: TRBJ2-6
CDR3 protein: CASSRGGRVSGANVLTF
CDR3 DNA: TGTGCCAGCAGCCGCGGGGGAAGAGTCTCTGGGGCCAACGTCCTGACTTTC

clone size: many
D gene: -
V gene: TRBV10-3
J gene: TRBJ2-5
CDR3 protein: CAISESETQYF
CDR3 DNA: TGTGCCATCAGTGAGTCGGAGACCCAGTACTTC

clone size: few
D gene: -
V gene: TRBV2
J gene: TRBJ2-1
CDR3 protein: CASIRGGSYNEQFF
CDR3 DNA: TGTGCCAGCATTCGGGGCGGTTCCTACAATGAGCAGTTCTTC

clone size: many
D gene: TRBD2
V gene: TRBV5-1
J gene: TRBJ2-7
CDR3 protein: CASSSLSGRADEQYF
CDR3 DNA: TGCGCCAGCAGCTCCCTTAGCGGGAGGGCCGACGAGCAGTACTTC

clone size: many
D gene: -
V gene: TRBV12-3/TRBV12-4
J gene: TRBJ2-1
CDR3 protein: CASSLRQASYNEQFF
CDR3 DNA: TGTGCCAGCAGTTTAAGACAGGCATCCTACAATGAGCAGTTCTTC

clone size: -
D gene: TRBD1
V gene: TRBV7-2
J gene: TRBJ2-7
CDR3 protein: CASSLGYRDRTYEQYF
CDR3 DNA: TGTGCCAGCAGCTTAGGATACCGGGACAGAACCTACGAGCAGTACTTC